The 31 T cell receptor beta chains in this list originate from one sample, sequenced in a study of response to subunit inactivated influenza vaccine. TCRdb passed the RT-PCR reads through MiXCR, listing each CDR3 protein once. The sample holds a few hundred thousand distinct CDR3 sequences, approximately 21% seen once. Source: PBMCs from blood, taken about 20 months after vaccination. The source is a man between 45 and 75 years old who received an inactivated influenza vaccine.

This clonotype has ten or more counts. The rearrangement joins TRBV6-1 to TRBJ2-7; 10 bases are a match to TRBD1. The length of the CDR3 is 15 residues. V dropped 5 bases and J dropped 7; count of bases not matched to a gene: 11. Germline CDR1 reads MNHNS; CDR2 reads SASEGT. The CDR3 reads CASSRVRQGAGEQYF. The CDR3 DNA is TGTGCCAGCAGTCGCGTAAGACAGGGGGCGGGGGAGCAGTACTTC.

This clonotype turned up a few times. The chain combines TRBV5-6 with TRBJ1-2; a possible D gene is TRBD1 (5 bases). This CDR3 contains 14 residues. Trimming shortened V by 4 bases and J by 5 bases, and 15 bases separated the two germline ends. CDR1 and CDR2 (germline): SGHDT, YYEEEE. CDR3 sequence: CASSPPGATYGYTF. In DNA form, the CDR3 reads TGTGCCAGCAGCCCACCCGGGGCCACGTATGGCTACACCTTC.

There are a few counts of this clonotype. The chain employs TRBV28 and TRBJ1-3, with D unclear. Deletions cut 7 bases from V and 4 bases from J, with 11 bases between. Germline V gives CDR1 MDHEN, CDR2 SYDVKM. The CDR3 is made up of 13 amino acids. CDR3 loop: CASIGPGGNTIYF. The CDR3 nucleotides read TGTGCCAGCATTGGACCAGGCGGAAACACCATATATTTT.

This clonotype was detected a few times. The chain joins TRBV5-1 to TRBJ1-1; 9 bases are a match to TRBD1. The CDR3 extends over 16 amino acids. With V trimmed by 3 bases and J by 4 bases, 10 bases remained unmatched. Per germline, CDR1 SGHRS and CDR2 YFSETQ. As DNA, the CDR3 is TGCGCCAGCAGCTCATATTCGGACAGGGGAAGCACTGAAGCTTTCTTT. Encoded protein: CASSSYSDRGSTEAFF. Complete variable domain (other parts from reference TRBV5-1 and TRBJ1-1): KAGVTQTPRYLIKTRGQQVTLSCSPISGHRSVSWYQQTPGQGLQFLFEYFSETQRNKGNFPGRFSGRQFSNSRSEMNVSTLELGDSALYLCASSSYSDRGSTEAFFGQGTRLTVV.

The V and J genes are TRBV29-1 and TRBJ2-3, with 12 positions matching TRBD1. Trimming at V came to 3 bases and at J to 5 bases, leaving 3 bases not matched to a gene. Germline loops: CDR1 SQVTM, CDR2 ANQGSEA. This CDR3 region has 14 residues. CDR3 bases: TGCAGCGTTGAGGGACAGGGGGCCCTAGATACGCAGTATTTT. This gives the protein CSVEGQGALDTQYF.

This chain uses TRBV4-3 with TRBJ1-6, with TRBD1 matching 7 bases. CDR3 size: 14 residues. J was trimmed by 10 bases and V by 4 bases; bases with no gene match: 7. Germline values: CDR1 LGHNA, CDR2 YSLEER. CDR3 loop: CASSPTGPGSPLHF. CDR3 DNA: TGCGCCAGCAGCCCGACAGGGCCGGGGTCACCCCTCCACTTT.

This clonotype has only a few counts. CDR3 amino acids: CASSFWAVNQPQHF. The CDR3, as DNA: TGTGCCAGCAGTTTTTGGGCGGTCAATCAGCCCCAGCATTTT. The genes are TRBV28 and TRBJ1-5; D gene uncertain. CDR3 length: 14 residues. Between the trimmed V and J ends, which lost 3 bases and 3 bases, there was a span of 9 bases. The germline V gene has CDR1 MDHEN and CDR2 SYDVKM.

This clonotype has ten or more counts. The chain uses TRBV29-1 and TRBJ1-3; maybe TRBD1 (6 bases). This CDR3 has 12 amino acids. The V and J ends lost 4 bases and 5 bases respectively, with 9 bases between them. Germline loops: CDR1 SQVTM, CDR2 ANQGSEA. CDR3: CSVAQGRNTIYF. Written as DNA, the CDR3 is TGCAGCGTTGCGCAGGGGAGAAACACCATATATTTT.

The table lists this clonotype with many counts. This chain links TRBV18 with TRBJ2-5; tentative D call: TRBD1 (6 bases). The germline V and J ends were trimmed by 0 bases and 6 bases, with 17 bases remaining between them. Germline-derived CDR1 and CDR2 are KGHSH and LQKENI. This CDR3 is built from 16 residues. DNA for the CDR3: TGTGCCAGCTCACCACCGGTTGGAACAGGGTGGAAGACCCAGTACTTC. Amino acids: CASSPPVGTGWKTQYF.

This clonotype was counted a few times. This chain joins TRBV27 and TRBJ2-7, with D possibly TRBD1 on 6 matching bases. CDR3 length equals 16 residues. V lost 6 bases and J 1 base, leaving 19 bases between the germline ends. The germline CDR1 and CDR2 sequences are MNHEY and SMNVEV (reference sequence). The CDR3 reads CASSPTIGTKSYEQYF. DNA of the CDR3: TGTGCCAGCAGCCCCACTATCGGGACAAAGTCCTACGAGCAGTACTTC.

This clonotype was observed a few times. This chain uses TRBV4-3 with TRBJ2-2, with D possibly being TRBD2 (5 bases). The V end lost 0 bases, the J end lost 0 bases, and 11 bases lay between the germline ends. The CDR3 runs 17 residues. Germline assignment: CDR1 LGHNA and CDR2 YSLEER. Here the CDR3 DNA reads TGCGCCAGCAGCCAAGATAGGGTAGCGACGAACACCGGGGAGCTGTTTTTT. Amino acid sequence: CASSQDRVATNTGELFF.

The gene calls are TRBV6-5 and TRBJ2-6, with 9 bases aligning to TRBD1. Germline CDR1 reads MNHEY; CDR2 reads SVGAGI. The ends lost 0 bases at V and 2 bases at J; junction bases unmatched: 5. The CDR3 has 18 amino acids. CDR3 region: CASSYSGTGFAGANVLTF. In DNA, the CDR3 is TGTGCCAGCAGTTACTCAGGGACAGGGTTTGCTGGGGCCAACGTCCTGACTTTC.

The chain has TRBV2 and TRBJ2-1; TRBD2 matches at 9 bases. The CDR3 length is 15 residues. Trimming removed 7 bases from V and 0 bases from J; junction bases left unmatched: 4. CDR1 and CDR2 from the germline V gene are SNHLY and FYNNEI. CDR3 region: CASTSGEHSYNEQFF. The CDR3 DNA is TGTGCCAGCACTAGCGGGGAACACTCCTACAATGAGCAGTTCTTC.

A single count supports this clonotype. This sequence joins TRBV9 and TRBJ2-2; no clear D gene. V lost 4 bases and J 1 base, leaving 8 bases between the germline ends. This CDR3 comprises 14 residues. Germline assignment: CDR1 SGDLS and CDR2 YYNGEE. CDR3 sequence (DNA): TGTGCCAGCAGCTCGAGACGGAACACCGGGGAGCTGTTTTTT. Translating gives CASSSRRNTGELFF.

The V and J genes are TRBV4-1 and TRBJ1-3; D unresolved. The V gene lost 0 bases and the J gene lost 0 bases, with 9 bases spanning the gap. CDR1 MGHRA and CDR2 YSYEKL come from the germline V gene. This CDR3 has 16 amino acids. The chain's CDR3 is CASSQDPRLSGNTIYF. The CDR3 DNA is TGCGCCAGCAGCCAAGACCCACGCCTCTCTGGAAACACCATATATTTT.

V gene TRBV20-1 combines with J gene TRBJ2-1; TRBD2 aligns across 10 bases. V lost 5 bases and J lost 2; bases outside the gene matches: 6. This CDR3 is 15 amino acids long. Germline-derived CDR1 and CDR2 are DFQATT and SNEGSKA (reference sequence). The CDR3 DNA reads TGCAGTGCTTCTCTAGCGGGAGCTCCCTACAATGAGCAGTTCTTC. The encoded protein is CSASLAGAPYNEQFF.

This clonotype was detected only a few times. CDR3 in DNA: TGTGCCAGCAGCTGGCGGGCTATGGGGGAGCTGTTTTTT. Translated, it gives CASSWRAMGELFF. V gene TRBV5-4 combines with J gene TRBJ2-2, with D tentatively TRBD2 (5 bases). Trimming shortened V by 3 bases and J by 8 bases, and 11 bases separated the two germline ends. CDR1 is SGHNT, CDR2 YYREEE, per germline (reference sequence). CDR3 size: 13 residues.

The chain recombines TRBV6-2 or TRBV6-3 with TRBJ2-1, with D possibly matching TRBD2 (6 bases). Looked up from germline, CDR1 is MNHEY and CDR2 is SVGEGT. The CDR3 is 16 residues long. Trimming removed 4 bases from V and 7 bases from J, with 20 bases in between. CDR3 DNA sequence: TGTGCCAGCAGTTGGGTAGCGGAGGGGTTGGGTAATGAGCAGTTCTTC. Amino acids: CASSWVAEGLGNEQFF.

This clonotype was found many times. CDR3 DNA sequence: TGCAGTGCTAGAGACGGAAGTCGGCCCCAGCATTTT. This sequence encodes CSARDGSRPQHF. The chain employs TRBV20-1 and TRBJ1-5, with unresolved D. The CDR3 consists of 12 residues. The ends were cut back, 0 bases at V and 9 bases at J, with 9 bases in the middle. Germline assignment: CDR1 DFQATT and CDR2 SNEGSKA (reference sequence).

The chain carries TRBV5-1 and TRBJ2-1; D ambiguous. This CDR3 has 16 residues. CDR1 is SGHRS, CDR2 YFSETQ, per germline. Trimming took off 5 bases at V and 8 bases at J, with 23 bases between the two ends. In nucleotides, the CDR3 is TGCGCCAGCAGTTATCTGACCGCTACCCTACACCATGAGCAGTTCTTC. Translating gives CASSYLTATLHHEQFF.

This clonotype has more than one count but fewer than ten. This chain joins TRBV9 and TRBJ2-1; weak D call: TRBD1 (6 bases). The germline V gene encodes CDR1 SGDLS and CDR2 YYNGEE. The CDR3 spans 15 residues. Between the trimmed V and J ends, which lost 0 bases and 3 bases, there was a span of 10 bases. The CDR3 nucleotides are TGTGCCAGCAGCGTAGGGTGGGGGCTCTACAATGAGCAGTTCTTC. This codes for CASSVGWGLYNEQFF.

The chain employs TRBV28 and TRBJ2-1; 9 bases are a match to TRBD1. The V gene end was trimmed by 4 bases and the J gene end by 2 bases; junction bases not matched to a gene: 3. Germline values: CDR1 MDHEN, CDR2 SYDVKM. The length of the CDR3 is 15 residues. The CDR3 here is CASSSDRGAYNEQFF. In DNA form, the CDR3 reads TGTGCCAGCAGTTCGGACAGGGGTGCCTACAATGAGCAGTTCTTC.

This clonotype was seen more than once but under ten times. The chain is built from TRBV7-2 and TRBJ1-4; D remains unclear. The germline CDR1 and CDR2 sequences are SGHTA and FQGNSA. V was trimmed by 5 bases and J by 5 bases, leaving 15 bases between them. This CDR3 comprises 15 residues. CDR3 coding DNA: TGTGCCAGCAGCCCGGATCTCGGAGCCAATGAAAAACTGTTTTTT. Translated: CASSPDLGANEKLFF.

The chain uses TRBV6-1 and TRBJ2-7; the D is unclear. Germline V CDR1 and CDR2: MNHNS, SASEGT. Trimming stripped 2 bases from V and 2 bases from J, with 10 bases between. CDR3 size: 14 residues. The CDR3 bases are TGTGCCAGCAGTGAACTTGCTCTTCCCTACGAGCAGTACTTC. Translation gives CASSELALPYEQYF.

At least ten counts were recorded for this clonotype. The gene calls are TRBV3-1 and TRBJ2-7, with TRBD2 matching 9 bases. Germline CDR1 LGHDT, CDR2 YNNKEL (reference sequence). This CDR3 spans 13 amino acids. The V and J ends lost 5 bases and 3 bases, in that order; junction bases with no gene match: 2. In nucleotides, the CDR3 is TGTGCCAGCAGCAGCGGGGGGATCTACGAGCAGTACTTC. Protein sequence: CASSSGGIYEQYF.

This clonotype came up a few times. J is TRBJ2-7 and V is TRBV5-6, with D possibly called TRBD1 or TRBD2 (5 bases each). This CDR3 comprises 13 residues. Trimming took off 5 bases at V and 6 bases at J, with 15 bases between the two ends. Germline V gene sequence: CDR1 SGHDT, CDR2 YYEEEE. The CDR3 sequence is CASSRPAGSEQYF. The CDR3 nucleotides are TGTGCCAGCAGTAGACCTGCAGGGAGCGAGCAGTACTTC.

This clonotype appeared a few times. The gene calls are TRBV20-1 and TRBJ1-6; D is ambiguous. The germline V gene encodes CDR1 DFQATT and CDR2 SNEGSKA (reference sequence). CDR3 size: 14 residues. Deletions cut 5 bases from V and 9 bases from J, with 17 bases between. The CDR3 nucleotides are TGCAGTGCTGCCCGCCCGGACGGGGTTTCACCCCTCCACTTT. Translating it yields CSAARPDGVSPLHF.

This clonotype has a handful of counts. The CDR3 DNA follows: TGCAGCGTCCTCTCTGGAAACACCATATATTTT. It translates to CSVLSGNTIYF. This chain links TRBV29-1 with TRBJ1-3; D remains ambiguous. Trimming took off 6 bases at V and 0 bases at J, with 3 bases between the two ends. Germline V gene lookup returns CDR1 SQVTM and CDR2 ANQGSEA. The CDR3 consists of 11 residues.

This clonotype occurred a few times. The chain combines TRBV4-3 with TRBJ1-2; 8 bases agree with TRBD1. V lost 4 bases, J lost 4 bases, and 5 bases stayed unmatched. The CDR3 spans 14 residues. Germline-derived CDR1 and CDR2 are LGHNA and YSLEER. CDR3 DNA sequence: TGCGCCAGCAGCCCACAGGGGGACGGCTATGGCTACACCTTC. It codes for CASSPQGDGYGYTF.

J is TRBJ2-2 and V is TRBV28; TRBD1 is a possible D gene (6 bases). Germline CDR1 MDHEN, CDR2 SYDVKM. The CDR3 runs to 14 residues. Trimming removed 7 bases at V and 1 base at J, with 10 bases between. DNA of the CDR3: TGTGCCAGCATCGTGGGACAGAACACCGGGGAGCTGTTTTTT. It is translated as CASIVGQNTGELFF. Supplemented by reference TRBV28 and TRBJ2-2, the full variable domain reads DVKVTQSSRYLVKRTGEKVFLECVQDMDHENMFWYRQDPGLGLRLIYFSYDVKMKEKGDIPEGYSVSREKKERFSLILESASTNQTSMYLCASIVGQNTGELFFGEGSRLTVL.

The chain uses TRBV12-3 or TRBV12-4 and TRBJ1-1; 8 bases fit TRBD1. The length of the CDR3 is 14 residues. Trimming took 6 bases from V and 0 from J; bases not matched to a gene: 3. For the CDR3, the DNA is TGTGCCAGCAGGTGGACAGGGATGAACACTGAAGCTTTCTTT. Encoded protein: CASRWTGMNTEAFF.